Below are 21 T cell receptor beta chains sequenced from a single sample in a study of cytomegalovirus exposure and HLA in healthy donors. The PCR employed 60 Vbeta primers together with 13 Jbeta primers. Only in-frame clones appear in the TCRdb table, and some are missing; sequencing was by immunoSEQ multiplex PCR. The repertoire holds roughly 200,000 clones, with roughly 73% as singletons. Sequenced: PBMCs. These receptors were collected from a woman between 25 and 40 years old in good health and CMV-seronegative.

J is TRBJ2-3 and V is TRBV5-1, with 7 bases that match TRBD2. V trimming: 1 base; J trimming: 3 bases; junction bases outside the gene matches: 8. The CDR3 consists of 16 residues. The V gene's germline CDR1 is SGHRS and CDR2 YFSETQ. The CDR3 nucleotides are TGCGCCAGCAGCTTGTGGGCGGCGGGAGAAACAGATACGCAGTATTTT. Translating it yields CASSLWAAGETDTQYF.

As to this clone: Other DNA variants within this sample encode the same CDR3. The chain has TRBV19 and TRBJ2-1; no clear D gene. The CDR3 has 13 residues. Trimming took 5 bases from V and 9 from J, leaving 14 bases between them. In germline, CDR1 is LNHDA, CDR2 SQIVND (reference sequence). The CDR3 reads CASSFSSSIEQFF. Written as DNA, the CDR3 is TGTGCCAGTAGTTTCTCATCGAGTATTGAGCAGTTCTTC.

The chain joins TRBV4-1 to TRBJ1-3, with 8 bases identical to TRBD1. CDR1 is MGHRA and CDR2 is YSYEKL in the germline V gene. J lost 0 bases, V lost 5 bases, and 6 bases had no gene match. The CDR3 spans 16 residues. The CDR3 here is CASSTGGQTSGNTIYF. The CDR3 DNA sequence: TGCGCCAGCAGCACAGGGGGACAGACCTCTGGAAACACCATATATTTT.

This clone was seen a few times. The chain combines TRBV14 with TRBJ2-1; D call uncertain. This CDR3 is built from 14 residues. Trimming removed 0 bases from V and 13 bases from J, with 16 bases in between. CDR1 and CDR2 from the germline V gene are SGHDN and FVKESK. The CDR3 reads CASSQEPPGSDQFF. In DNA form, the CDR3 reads TGTGCCAGCAGCCAAGAGCCCCCCGGGTCGGATCAGTTCTTC. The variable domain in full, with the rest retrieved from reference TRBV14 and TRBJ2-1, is EAGVTQFPSHSVIEKGQTVTLRCDPISGHDNLYWYRRVMGKEIKFLLHFVKESKQDESGMPNNRFLAERTGGTYSTLKVQPAELEDSGVYFCASSQEPPGSDQFFGPGTRLTVL.

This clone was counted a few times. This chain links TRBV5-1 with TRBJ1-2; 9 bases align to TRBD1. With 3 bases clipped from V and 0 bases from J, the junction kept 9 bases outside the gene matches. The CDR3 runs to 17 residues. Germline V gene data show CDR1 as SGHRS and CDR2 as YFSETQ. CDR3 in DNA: TGCGCCAGCAGCTCCGGGACAGGGCGAACAGCTAACTATGGCTACACCTTC. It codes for CASSSGTGRTANYGYTF.

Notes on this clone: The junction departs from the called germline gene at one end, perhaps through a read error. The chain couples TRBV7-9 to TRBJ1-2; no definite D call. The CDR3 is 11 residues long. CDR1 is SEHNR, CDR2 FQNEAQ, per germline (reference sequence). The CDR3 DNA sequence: TGTTCCAGCAGCTTTGTGGCCCCCCCAACCTTC. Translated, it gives CSSSFVAPPTF.

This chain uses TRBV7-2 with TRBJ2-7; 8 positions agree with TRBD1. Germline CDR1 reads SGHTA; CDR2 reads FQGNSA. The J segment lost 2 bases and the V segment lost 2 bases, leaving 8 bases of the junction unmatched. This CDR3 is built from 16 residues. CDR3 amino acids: CASSLSLGQAAYEQYF. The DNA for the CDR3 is TGTGCCAGCAGCTTAAGTCTGGGACAGGCGGCCTACGAGCAGTACTTC. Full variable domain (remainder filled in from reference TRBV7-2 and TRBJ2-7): GAGVSQSPSNKVTEKGKDVELRCDPISGHTALYWYRQSLGQGLEFLIYFQGNSAPDKSGLPSDRFSAERTGGSVSTLTIQRTQQEDSAVYLCASSLSLGQAAYEQYFGPGTRLTVT.

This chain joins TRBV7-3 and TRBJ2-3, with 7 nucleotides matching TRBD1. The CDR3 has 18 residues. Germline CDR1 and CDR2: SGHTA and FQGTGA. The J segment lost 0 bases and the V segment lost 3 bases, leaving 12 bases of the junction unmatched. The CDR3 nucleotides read TGTGCCAGCAGCTTCCCCGCAGGGGGACAAACTAGCACAGATACGCAGTATTTT. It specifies CASSFPAGGQTSTDTQYF.

The chain's CDR3 is CASSLSTWGVSGTGELFF. For the CDR3, the DNA is TGTGCCAGCAGCTTGTCAACTTGGGGGGTTTCGGGCACCGGGGAGCTGTTTTTT. The chain carries TRBV11-3 and TRBJ2-2; D is perhaps TRBD2 (6 bases). The CDR3 extends over 18 amino acids. In germline, CDR1 is SGHNT, CDR2 YENEEA. V was cut by 3 bases and J by 4 bases, with 21 bases left in between.

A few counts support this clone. This CDR3 reads CAWSETSYSYEQYF. CDR3 nucleotides: TGTGCCTGGAGTGAGACTTCCTACTCCTACGAGCAGTACTTC. This chain links TRBV30 with TRBJ2-7; the D is unclear. Per the germline V gene, CDR1 is GTSNPN and CDR2 is SVGIG (reference sequence). This CDR3 contains 14 residues. Trimming took 1 base from V and 0 from J, leaving 10 bases between them. The complete variable domain, with remaining parts taken from reference TRBV30 and TRBJ2-7, reads SQTIHQWPATLVQPVGSPLSLECTVEGTSNPNLYWYRQAAGRGLQLLFYSVGIGQISSEVPQNLSASRPQDRQFILSSKKLLLSDSGFYLCAWSETSYSYEQYFGPGTRLTVT.

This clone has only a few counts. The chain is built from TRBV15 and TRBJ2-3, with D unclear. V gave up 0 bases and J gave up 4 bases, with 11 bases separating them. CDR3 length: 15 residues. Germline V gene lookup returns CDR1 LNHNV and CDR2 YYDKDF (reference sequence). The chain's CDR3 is CATSRDVSTSDTQYF. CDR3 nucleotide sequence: TGTGCCACCAGCAGAGATGTCAGTACCTCAGATACGCAGTATTTT.

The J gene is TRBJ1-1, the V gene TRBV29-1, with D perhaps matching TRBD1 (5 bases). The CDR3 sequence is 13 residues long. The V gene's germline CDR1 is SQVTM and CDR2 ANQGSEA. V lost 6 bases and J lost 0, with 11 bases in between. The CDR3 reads CSVDDSLNTEAFF. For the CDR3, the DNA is TGCAGCGTCGATGACAGCTTGAACACTGAAGCTTTCTTT.

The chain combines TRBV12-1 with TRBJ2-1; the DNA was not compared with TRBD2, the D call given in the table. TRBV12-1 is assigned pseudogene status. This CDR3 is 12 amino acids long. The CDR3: CASRSGSKKQFF. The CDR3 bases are TGTGCCAGCAGGTCGGGGAGTAAGAAACAGTTCTTC.

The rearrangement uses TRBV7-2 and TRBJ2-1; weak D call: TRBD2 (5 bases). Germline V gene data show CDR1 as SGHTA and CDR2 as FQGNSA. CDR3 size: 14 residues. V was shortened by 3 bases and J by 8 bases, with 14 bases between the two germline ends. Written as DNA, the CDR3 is TGTGCCAGCAGCTTCACTAGGACGAGCGATGAGCAGTTCTTC. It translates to CASSFTRTSDEQFF.

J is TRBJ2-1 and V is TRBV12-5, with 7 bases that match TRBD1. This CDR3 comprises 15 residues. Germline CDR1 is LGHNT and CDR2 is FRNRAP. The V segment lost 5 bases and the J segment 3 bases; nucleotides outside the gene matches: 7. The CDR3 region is CASGPDRAYYNEQFF. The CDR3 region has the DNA TGTGCTAGTGGTCCCGACAGGGCGTACTACAATGAGCAGTTCTTC.

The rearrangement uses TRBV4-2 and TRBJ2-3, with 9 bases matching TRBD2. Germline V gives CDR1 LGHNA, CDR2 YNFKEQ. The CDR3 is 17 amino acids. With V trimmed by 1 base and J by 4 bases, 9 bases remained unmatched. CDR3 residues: CASSQVLRGRGSDTQYF. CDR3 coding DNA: TGTGCCAGCAGCCAAGTTCTCCGCGGGAGGGGATCAGATACGCAGTATTTT.

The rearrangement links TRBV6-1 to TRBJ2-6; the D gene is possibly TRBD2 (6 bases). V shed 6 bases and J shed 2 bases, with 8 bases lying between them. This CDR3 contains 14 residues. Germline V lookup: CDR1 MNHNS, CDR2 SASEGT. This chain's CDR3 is CASRVAAGANVLTF. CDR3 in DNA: TGTGCCAGCAGAGTAGCGGCTGGGGCCAACGTCCTGACTTTC.

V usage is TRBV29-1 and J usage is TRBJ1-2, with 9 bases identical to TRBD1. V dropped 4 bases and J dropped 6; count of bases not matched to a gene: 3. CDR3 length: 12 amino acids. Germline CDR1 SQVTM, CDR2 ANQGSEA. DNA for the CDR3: TGCAGCGTTGCTGGACAGGGGCATGGCTACACCTTC. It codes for CSVAGQGHGYTF. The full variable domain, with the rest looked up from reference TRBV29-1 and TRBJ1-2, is SAVISQKPSRDICQRGTSLTIQCQVDSQVTMMFWYRQQPGQSLTLIATANQGSEATYESGFVIDKFPISRPNLTFSTLTVSNMSPEDSSIYLCSVAGQGHGYTFGSGTRLTVV.

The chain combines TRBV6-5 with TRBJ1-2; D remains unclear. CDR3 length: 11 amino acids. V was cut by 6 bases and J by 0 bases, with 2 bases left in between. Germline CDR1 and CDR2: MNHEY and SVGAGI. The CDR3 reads CASSTNYGYTF. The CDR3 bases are TGTGCCAGCAGCACTAACTATGGCTACACCTTC.

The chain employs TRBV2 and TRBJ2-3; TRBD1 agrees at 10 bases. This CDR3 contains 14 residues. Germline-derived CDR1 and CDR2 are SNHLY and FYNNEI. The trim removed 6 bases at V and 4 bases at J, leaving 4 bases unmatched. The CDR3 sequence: CASRPGTGADTQYF. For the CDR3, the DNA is TGTGCCAGCAGACCCGGGACAGGGGCAGATACGCAGTATTTT.

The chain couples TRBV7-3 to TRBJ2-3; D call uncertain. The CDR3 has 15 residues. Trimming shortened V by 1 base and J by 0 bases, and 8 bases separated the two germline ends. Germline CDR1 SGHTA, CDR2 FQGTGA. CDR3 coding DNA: TGTGCCAGCAGCTTAATTGCTACTAGCACAGATACGCAGTATTTT. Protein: CASSLIATSTDTQYF.